This TCR beta chain came from a study of T cells in women clearing cervical HPV infection. Produced via immunoSEQ multiplex PCR; TCRdb's table is partial and in-frame only. The sample data list about 30,000 clones. Concerning this clone: The read gets to within 3 residues of the CDR3 end, and the germline J gene fills in the rest.

The CDR3 totals 16 residues. Unmatched junction bases numbered 11, after V lost 6 bases and J lost 4 bases. Per the germline V gene, CDR1 is LNHDA and CDR2 is SQIVND (reference sequence). This chain links TRBV19 with TRBJ2-3; 9 bases are shared with TRBD2. The sample was blood buffy coat. This clonotype was obtained from a woman aged 18 to 69 with a cervical HPV16 infection that either progressed to CIN3+ or cleared (not recorded which). Incomplete CDR3 DNA: TGTGCCAGTAGCCCCATGCTAGCGGGATATGCAGATACG. Protein: CASSPMLAGYADT. From start to end, the CDR3 is CASSPMLAGYADTQYF.